This is a list of T cell receptor beta chains from one sample in a study of cytomegalovirus exposure and HLA in healthy donors. Clones were read by immunoSEQ multiplex PCR, and TCRdb kept only the in-frame ones, dropping some. The data contain 150,000 to 200,000 clones, 77% of them seen just once; the ten biggest clones take up 2.6%. Material: PBMCs. The receptors were sampled from a woman aged 40 to 50 in good health and CMV-seropositive. Both conserved end residues are part of each CDR3. The D gene is left open where the match is weak. Clone sizes are given selectively: once, few, many, or a class where the clone is expanded.

>-|-|TRBV4-3|TRBJ1-6
CASSQDGQGGNSPLHF
TGCGCCAGCAGCCAAGATGGGCAGGGAGGTAATTCACCCCTCCACTTT
>few|TRBD2|TRBV7-2|TRBJ2-1
CASSAVAGNSYNEQFF
TGTGCCAGCAGCGCCGTAGCGGGGAACTCCTACAATGAGCAGTTCTTC
>-|-|TRBV7-2|TRBJ2-7
CASSLNRGEQYF
TGTGCCAGCAGCTTAAATCGCGGCGAGCAGTACTTC
>-|TRBD1|TRBV7-8|TRBJ2-3
CASSFDRGPDTQYF
TGTGCCAGCAGCTTTGACAGGGGGCCAGATACGCAGTATTTT
>-|-|TRBV11-2|TRBJ2-7
CASSLVAGVGEQYF
TGTGCCAGCAGCTTAGTAGCAGGGGTCGGGGAGCAGTACTTC
>few|TRBD2|TRBV29-1|TRBJ2-7
CSVVRLAGDSHEQYF
TGCAGCGTTGTCCGGCTAGCGGGGGACAGCCACGAGCAGTACTTC
>-|-|TRBV6-1|TRBJ1-1
CASSGTMSTEAFF
TGTGCCAGCAGTGGCACGATGAGCACTGAAGCTTTCTTT
>few|TRBD2|TRBV4-3|TRBJ2-3
CASSLTSGGAADTQYF
TGCGCCAGCAGCCTGACTAGCGGGGGGGCGGCAGATACGCAGTATTTT
>-|-|TRBV7-8|TRBJ2-1
CASSLERARDNEQFF
TGTGCCAGCAGCTTAGAGCGGGCTCGAGACAATGAGCAGTTCTTC
>-|TRBD1|TRBV2|TRBJ2-1
CASQGQGGSYNEQFF
TGTGCCAGCCAGGGACAGGGCGGATCCTACAATGAGCAGTTCTTC
>-|-|TRBV6-1|TRBJ2-7
CASSVSGGIPQNEQYF
TGTGCCAGCAGTGTAAGCGGAGGGATTCCCCAGAACGAGCAGTACTTC
>-|TRBD2|TRBV9|TRBJ2-3
CASSPTSGRDTQYF
TGTGCCAGCAGCCCGACTAGCGGGAGGGATACGCAGTATTTT
>-|-|TRBV28|TRBJ2-7
CASSPGGSSFYEQYF
TGTGCCAGCAGCCCTGGGGGCAGTTCCTTCTACGAGCAGTACTTC
>-|-|TRBV7-2|TRBJ2-1
CASSSTLTSFNEQFF
TGTGCCAGCAGCTCGACCTTGACTAGTTTCAATGAGCAGTTCTTC
>-|-|TRBV2|TRBJ1-1
CASSEGLHPGDF
TGTGCCAGCAGTGAAGGTTTACATCCGGGGGATTTT
>-|TRBD2|TRBV5-1|TRBJ2-3
CASSSGLAGGTQYF
TGCGCCAGCAGCTCTGGACTAGCGGGGGGCACGCAGTATTTT
>-|-|TRBV5-1|TRBJ1-6
CASSLLQNSPLHF
TGCGCCAGCAGCTTGTTACAGAATTCACCCCTCCACTTT
>-|-|TRBV11-2|TRBJ1-1
CASSAWEVRGTEAFF
TGTGCCAGCAGCGCCTGGGAGGTAAGGGGCACTGAAGCTTTCTTT
>once|TRBD2|TRBV6-1|TRBJ2-1
CASSETRLAGGYNEQFF
TGTGCCAGCAGTGAGACCAGACTAGCGGGAGGATACAATGAGCAGTTCTTC
>-|-|TRBV7-9|TRBJ2-7
CSSSLVSGDEQYF
TGTTCCAGCAGCTTAGTGTCAGGGGACGAGCAGTACTTC
>-|-|TRBV28|TRBJ2-1
CASSFNREGGEQFF
TGTGCCAGCAGTTTTAACAGGGAGGGTGGTGAGCAGTTCTTC
>-|TRBD2|TRBV6-5|TRBJ2-7
CASSPTSGGYEQYF
TGTGCCAGCAGTCCTACTAGCGGGGGGTACGAGCAGTACTTC
>-|-|TRBV11-2|TRBJ2-5
CASSWGGAILQETQYF
TGTGCCAGCAGCTGGGGGGGGGCCATCCTTCAAGAGACCCAGTACTTC
>-|-|TRBV9|TRBJ1-2
CASSEGGYGYTF
TGTGCCAGCAGCGAGGGGGGGTATGGCTACACCTTC
>-|TRBD1|TRBV5-4|TRBJ1-3
CASSTGVSGNTIYF
TGTGCCAGCAGCACAGGGGTCTCTGGAAACACCATATATTTT
>-|TRBD2|TRBV7-2|TRBJ2-3
CASSGRLAGRTDTQYF
TGTGCCAGCAGCGGTCGACTAGCGGGGCGCACAGATACGCAGTATTTT
>-|TRBD1|TRBV11-3|TRBJ2-1
CASSLLGQVSYNEQFF
TGTGCCAGCAGCTTATTGGGACAGGTCTCCTACAATGAGCAGTTCTTC